The rows below give T cell receptor beta chains drawn from one sample of a study of T cells in Graves' hyperthyroidism and ophthalmopathy. TCRdb independently ran MiXCR on the multiplex PCR reads; one entry per CDR3 protein. Of under 250,000 distinct CDR3 sequences in the sample, around a sixth were seen once. Sequences were obtained from blood. Receptors originate from a woman in her 50s with Graves' hyperthyroidism. Each CDR3 is given with its conserved first and last residue.

v_gene	j_gene	len	CDR3aa
TRBV5-1	TRBJ2-3	16	CASSLASSGSTDTQYF
TRBV7-9	TRBJ2-3	13	CASSLGSGGAMYF
TRBV29-1	TRBJ2-7	13	CSVGRTQPYEQYF
TRBV7-9	TRBJ2-1	16	CASSQPGRRTYNEQFF
TRBV2	TRBJ1-5	14	CASSETDRNQPQHF
TRBV30	TRBJ1-1	17	CAWSRRQGDFQNTEAFF
TRBV7-3	TRBJ2-3	14	CASSWGGKTDTQYF
TRBV7-2	TRBJ2-1	15	CASSWREGGSNEQFF
TRBV10-3	TRBJ2-5	14	CAISDPPRQETQYF
TRBV20-1	TRBJ2-2	13	CSARLAGAGELFF
TRBV7-8	TRBJ1-2	14	CASSLDETDYGYTF
TRBV12-3/TRBV12-4	TRBJ1-3	15	CASDDRESSGNTIYF
TRBV20-1	TRBJ1-5	14	CSAKRDSSNQPQHF
TRBV7-3	TRBJ2-1	15	CASSVYGDRYNEQFF
TRBV28	TRBJ2-7	17	CASSFGFVSWTSYEQYF
TRBV7-8	TRBJ1-2	14	CASSPRQGLGGYTF
TRBV10-1	TRBJ2-7	14	CASSESTGIYEQYF
TRBV28	TRBJ2-1	17	CASSSQVERATSGEQFF
TRBV19	TRBJ1-5	14	CASTRDSSWQPQHF
TRBV5-1	TRBJ1-3	17	CASSKNGQVLSGNTIYF